These 15 T cell receptor beta chains were sequenced from one sample in a study of blood T cell repertoires in COVID-19. Produced via immunoSEQ multiplex PCR; TCRdb's table is partial and in-frame only. The repertoire holds around 130,000 clones, with around three quarters as singletons. The sequencing input was peripheral blood. These receptors came from a human donor in a cohort sampled during active COVID-19.

The chain links TRBV7-9 to TRBJ1-1; D not resolved. The V gene's germline CDR1 is SEHNR and CDR2 FQNEAQ (reference sequence). Trimming took off 0 bases at V and 5 bases at J, with 13 bases between the two ends. This CDR3 contains 15 residues. The CDR3 here is CASSLAGRRETEAFF. Here the CDR3 DNA reads TGTGCCAGCAGCTTAGCTGGGCGGAGGGAGACTGAAGCTTTCTTT. Looking up the rest from reference TRBV7-9 and TRBJ1-1 gives the full variable domain: DTGVSQNPRHKITKRGQNVTFRCDPISEHNRLYWYRQTLGQGPEFLTYFQNEAQLEKSRLLSDRFSAERPKGSFSTLEIQRTEQGDSAMYLCASSLAGRRETEAFFGQGTRLTVV.

The chain has TRBV10-1 and TRBJ2-3, with D possibly matching TRBD2 (6 bases). The germline V and J ends were trimmed by 3 bases and 0 bases, with 16 bases remaining between them. The CDR3 spans 17 residues. Germline assignment: CDR1 WNHNN and CDR2 SYGVQD (reference sequence). CDR3 sequence: CASSDPAGMTSTDTQYF. The CDR3 region has the DNA TGCGCCAGCAGTGATCCGGCGGGGATGACTAGCACAGATACGCAGTATTTT.

V is TRBV3-1 (or the pseudogene TRBV3-2) and J is TRBJ2-7; 7 positions match TRBD2. Germline V lookup: CDR1 LGHDT, CDR2 YNNKEL (reference sequence). V trimming: 4 bases; J trimming: 4 bases; junction bases outside the gene matches: 10. CDR3 length: 15 amino acids. CDR3 residues: CASSLRQSSGYEQYF. The CDR3 bases are TGTGCCAGCAGCCTAAGGCAGAGTAGCGGGTACGAGCAGTACTTC.

Comments on this clone: One end of the junction fails to match germline, which may point to a read error. The chain is built from TRBV2 and TRBJ2-1, with TRBD2 matching over 9 bases. The CDR3 length is 14 residues. Germline V gene lookup returns CDR1 SNHLY and CDR2 FYNNEI. CDR3 amino acids: CASSEAGGSNEQFF. The CDR3 region has the DNA TGTGCCAGCAGCGAAGCGGGGGGATCCAATGAGCAGTTCTTC.

This chain uses TRBV20-1 with TRBJ1-5; TRBD1 is a possible D gene (6 bases). The CDR3 runs to 15 residues. From germline, CDR1 is DFQATT and CDR2 SNEGSKA (reference sequence). The germline V and J ends were trimmed by 3 bases and 0 bases, with 12 bases remaining between them. The CDR3 reads CSASRTVNSNQPQHF. DNA for the CDR3: TGCAGTGCTAGTCGGACAGTTAATAGCAATCAGCCCCAGCATTTT.

The J gene is TRBJ1-4, the V gene TRBV5-6; a weak D match, TRBD1 (5 bases). Germline V gene sequence: CDR1 SGHDT, CDR2 YYEEEE. CDR3 size: 14 residues. The V and J ends lost 4 bases and 10 bases respectively, with 17 bases between them. This CDR3 is CASSARGGNRKLFF. The CDR3 region has the DNA TGTGCCAGCAGCGCCCGGGGCGGGAATCGAAAACTGTTTTTT.

This clone appeared once. This chain uses TRBV5-4 with TRBJ1-4, with 8 nucleotides matching TRBD1. Germline CDR1 reads SGHNT; CDR2 reads YYREEE (reference sequence). Losses at the gene ends were 3 bases for V and 1 base for J; bases not matched to a gene: 8. CDR3 size: 17 residues. Here the CDR3 reads CASSSRTGTGTNEKLFF. The CDR3 DNA reads as TGTGCCAGCAGCTCACGGACAGGGACAGGAACTAATGAAAAACTGTTTTTT.

J is TRBJ2-7 and V is TRBV6-6; 12 nucleotides align to TRBD2. The CDR3 is made up of 15 amino acids. Per the germline V gene, CDR1 is MNHNY and CDR2 is SVGAGI (reference sequence). The J segment lost 3 bases and the V segment lost 2 bases, leaving 2 bases of the junction unmatched. DNA for the CDR3: TGTGCCAGCAGTTACGCTAGCGGGGGGGGCTACGAGCAGTACTTC. This translates into CASSYASGGGYEQYF.

This clone was detected a few times. The chain recombines TRBV7-9 with TRBJ2-7; no clear D gene. V lost 2 bases, J lost 5 bases, and 10 bases lay in between. Germline V gives CDR1 SEHNR, CDR2 FQNEAQ (reference sequence). This CDR3 spans 13 amino acids. The CDR3 nucleotides read TGTGCCAGCAGCTTAAGCGCCGGAAACGAGCAGTACTTC. Translating it yields CASSLSAGNEQYF.

This chain connects TRBV5-4 to TRBJ2-1; a weak D match, TRBD2 (7 bases). V gave up 9 bases and J gave up 2 bases, with 15 bases separating them. Germline CDR1 and CDR2: SGHNT and YYREEE (reference sequence). The CDR3 contains 14 residues. The CDR3 DNA follows: TGTGCCATTCGTAGGGGGGGTACCTACAATGAGCAGTTCTTC. As protein: CAIRRGGTYNEQFF.

The chain uses TRBV18 and TRBJ2-5, with D hard to call. The CDR3 has 15 residues. The V end lost 1 base, the J end lost 5 bases, and 14 bases lay between the germline ends. CDR1 and CDR2 from the germline V gene are KGHSH and LQKENI. CDR3: CASSPLEERRETQYF. In DNA form, the CDR3 reads TGTGCCAGCTCACCACTGGAAGAAAGGCGGGAGACCCAGTACTTC.

This clone was picked up one time. V is TRBV30 and J is TRBJ1-1; D uncertain. Germline CDR1 reads GTSNPN; CDR2 reads SVGIG (reference sequence). This CDR3 has 14 residues. V was cut by 1 base and J by 4 bases, with 13 bases left in between. The CDR3 DNA sequence: TGTGCCTGGAGTGACCCCTACAGAAGCACTGAAGCTTTCTTT. Its translation: CAWSDPYRSTEAFF.

The V and J genes are TRBV6-6 and TRBJ2-3, with 7 bases identical to TRBD2. The CDR3 contains 15 residues. Trimming cost V 4 bases and J 1 base; bases outside gene matches: 5. Germline V gene lookup returns CDR1 MNHNY and CDR2 SVGAGI (reference sequence). The CDR3 here is CASSSGGRGTDTQYF. CDR3 coding DNA: TGTGCCAGCAGTTCCGGGGGGAGGGGCACAGATACGCAGTATTTT.

This clone came up once. The gene calls are TRBV29-1 and TRBJ2-5; TRBD2 agrees at 8 bases. Germline loops: CDR1 SQVTM, CDR2 ANQGSEA. V gave up 7 bases and J gave up 4 bases; unmatched junction bases: 2. The CDR3 is 11 residues long. DNA of the CDR3: TGCAGCGCCCGGGAGGGAGAGACCCAGTACTTC. It yields the protein CSAREGETQYF.

This clone was seen only a few times. The chain employs TRBV18 and TRBJ2-7; weak D call: TRBD1 (5 bases). There are 15 residues in the CDR3. V lost 0 bases to trimming and J lost 2 bases, with 11 bases between them. In germline, CDR1 is KGHSH, CDR2 LQKENI. CDR3 nucleotide sequence: TGTGCCAGCTCACCACCCCAGGGAAGGACCTACGAGCAGTACTTC. Translation: CASSPPQGRTYEQYF.